This T cell receptor (beta chain) was captured in a study of CD8+CD57+ T cells in acquired aplastic anemia. The germline V gene encodes CDR1 LNHDA and CDR2 SQIVND (reference sequence). Ends included, the CDR3 has 16 residues. TCR beta VDJ combinations and CDR3 sequences were profiled from genomic DNA. TCRdb analysed the reads with MiXCR anew, one entry per CDR3 protein. Here the sample spans just over 400,000 distinct CDR3 sequences, around 68% being singletons. As concerns this clonotype: Without the conserved terminal phenylalanine or tryptophan, this CDR3 likely stems from a read error. No DNA is shown, since the ends of the CDR3 on it are uncertain; the CDR3 is the one TCRdb lists.

This receptor was obtained from a human donor in good health, serving as a control. Sequences were obtained from sorted CD4+, CD8+, or CD8+CD57+ T cells (not recorded which) from PBMCs. This sequence joins TRBV19 and TRBJ2-1. Here the CDR3 reads CASSSLSSYEQYFRPV.